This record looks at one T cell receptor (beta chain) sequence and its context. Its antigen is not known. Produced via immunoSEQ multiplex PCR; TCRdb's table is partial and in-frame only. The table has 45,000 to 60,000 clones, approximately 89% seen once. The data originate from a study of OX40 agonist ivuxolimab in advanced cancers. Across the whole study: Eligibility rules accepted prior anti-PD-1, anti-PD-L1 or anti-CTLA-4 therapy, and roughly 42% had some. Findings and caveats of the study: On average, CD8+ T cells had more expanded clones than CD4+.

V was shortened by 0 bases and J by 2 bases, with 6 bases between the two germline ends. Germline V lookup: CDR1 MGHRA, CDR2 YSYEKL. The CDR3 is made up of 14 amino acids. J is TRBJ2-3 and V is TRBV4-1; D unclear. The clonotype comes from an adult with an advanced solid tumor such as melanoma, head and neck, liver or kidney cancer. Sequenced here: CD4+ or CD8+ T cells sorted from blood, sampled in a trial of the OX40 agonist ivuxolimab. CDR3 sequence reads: CASSQEIHTDTQYF. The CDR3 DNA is TGCGCCAGCAGCCAAGAGATCCACACAGATACGCAGTATTTT.